This T cell receptor beta chain was sequenced for a study of cytomegalovirus exposure and HLA in healthy donors. Regarding the study as a whole: Associated with cytomegalovirus, according to the listing, were 150 to 200 TCR beta chains. There were a few CMV-associated chains whose specificity for CMV antigens was confirmed in vitro.

Generated by immunoSEQ multiplex PCR, the TCRdb table keeps only in-frame clones and is missing some. The table has 130,000 to 150,000 clones, 70% to 90% seen once; the top ten hold 3% to 3.5%. The donors were part of the roughly 120-subject validation cohort, which stood apart from the roughly 700-subject first cohort. This CDR3 has 18 residues. Germline lookup yields CDR1 SGHRS and CDR2 YFSETQ. V was trimmed by 0 bases and J by 0 bases, leaving 18 bases between them. For this clone: The target antigen is unknown.

This TCR was recovered from a woman between 18 and 29 years old in good health and CMV-seropositive. The sample comprised PBMCs. The chain carries TRBV5-1 and TRBJ1-2; perhaps TRBD1 as D (5 bases). In DNA form, the CDR3 reads TGCGCCAGCAGCTTGGGGGAGGGCAGGGTAACTTCTAACTATGGCTACACCTTC. Its protein product is CASSLGEGRVTSNYGYTF. Supplemented by reference TRBV5-1 and TRBJ1-2, the full variable domain reads KAGVTQTPRYLIKTRGQQVTLSCSPISGHRSVSWYQQTPGQGLQFLFEYFSETQRNKGNFPGRFSGRQFSNSRSEMNVSTLELGDSALYLCASSLGEGRVTSNYGYTFGSGTRLTVV.